This T cell receptor (beta chain) originates from a study of technical replicates of blood from a few donors listed by TCRdb under 2017. The method was the immunoSEQ multiplex PCR assay. Held by TCRdb, this immuneACCESS table contains in-frame sequences only and omits some clones. Under half of the omission traces to an unresolved V gene where checked; the cause of the rest is unknown. The sample contains some 74,000 clones, 95% to 97% of them found a single time. Together, the top ten hold about 0.31% of the sample. Turning to this clone: The antigen it binds to is not known. No per-base quality is available; no much larger clone lies one base away.

The sequencing input was T cells isolated from PBMCs. This clonotype was sampled from a human donor in good health.

The CDR3 protein: CASRQDRGAEAFF. The DNA is as follows: TGTGCCAGCAGACAGGACAGGGGCGCTGAAGCTTTCTTT. Recombination linked TRBV6-1 to TRBJ1-1; TRBD1 matches 9 bases in the middle. Clipping removes 6 bases from V and 6 bases from J, with 5 as the unmatched junction base count. From cysteine to phenylalanine, the CDR3 is 13 amino acids long. Only the CDR3 portion is preserved as DNA: 39 bases, with reading frame beginning at the first base. In the germline V gene, CDR1 corresponds to MNHNS and CDR2 to SASEGT.